This T cell receptor beta chain emerged from a study of OX40 agonist ivuxolimab in advanced cancers. The ends were cut back, 4 bases at V and 7 bases at J, with 8 bases in the middle. The germline V gene encodes CDR1 SGHNT and CDR2 YYREEE (reference sequence). There are 12 residues in the CDR3. Using immunoSEQ multiplex PCR, the repertoire was profiled, and TCRdb retains in-frame clones only, with some absent. The sample carries around 70,000 clones, around four fifths recorded once. The chain employs TRBV5-4 and TRBJ1-4; the D is unclear. The material sequenced was CD4+ or CD8+ T cells sorted from blood, taken in a trial of the OX40 agonist ivuxolimab. This sequence originates from an adult with an advanced solid tumor such as melanoma, head and neck, liver or kidney cancer. The CDR3 spells CASSAPGEKLFF. The CDR3, as DNA: TGTGCCAGCAGCGCTCCAGGTGAAAAACTGTTTTTT.